This TCR beta chain stems from a study of CD8+ T cells in alopecia areata. General study findings and limits: In lesional scalp, particularly from alopecia totalis/universalis, clonality was higher than in normal scalp.

CDR3 size: 15 residues. Germline V gene sequence: CDR1 MNHEY, CDR2 SMNVEV (reference sequence). Trimming took 2 bases from V and 0 from J, leaving 8 bases between them. As to this clone: Its antigen is as yet unknown.

Stated treatment: oral pan-JAK inhibitor, 5-10 mg twice daily. Extracted RNA was reverse transcribed into cDNA, the sequencing template. The data were produced by immunoSEQ multiplex PCR, yet TCRdb's version contains in-frame clones alone and is incomplete. The table includes over 90,000 clones, over 75% detected once. The sample here was CD8+ T cells sorted from blood, taken around week 30, from a patient treated with tofacitinib. V gene TRBV27 combines with J gene TRBJ2-4; no firm D call. This TCR came from a human donor with alopecia areata. The CDR3 DNA reads as TGTGCCAGCAGTTTAACGGGCCTAGCCAAAAACATTCAGTACTTC. It yields the protein CASSLTGLAKNIQYF.